Each of the 7 T cell receptor beta chains below was sequenced from the same sample in a study of shared clonotypes between healthy human individuals. Sequencing was performed with immunoSEQ multiplex PCR; in TCRdb, only in-frame clones are kept and a portion is missing. The sample lists more than 2,000,000 clones, around 90% occurring once. Sequences were obtained from naive CD4+ T cells sorted from blood. The subset here: CD45RA+ positively selected. The receptor set was obtained from a man younger than 35 in good health.

The genes are TRBV2 and TRBJ2-7; 9 nucleotides line up with TRBD1. J lost 0 bases, V lost 8 bases, and 5 bases had no gene match. This CDR3 has 14 amino acids. Germline CDR1 reads SNHLY; CDR2 reads FYNNEI. The CDR3 DNA follows: TGTGCCAGCTCCCGGGACAGGGCCTCCTACGAGCAGTACTTC. Its translation: CASSRDRASYEQYF.

On this clone: The same CDR3 can be traced to other DNA sequences in this sample. The chain employs TRBV5-4 and TRBJ2-5; D not certain. The V gene's germline CDR1 is SGHNT and CDR2 YYREEE (reference sequence). The V gene lost 0 bases and the J gene lost 2 bases, with 8 bases spanning the gap. This CDR3 is 14 amino acids long. DNA of the CDR3: TGTGCCAGCAGCTTGGGCCTTCTGCAAGAGACCCAGTACTTC. Residues: CASSLGLLQETQYF.

The rearrangement uses TRBV11-2 and TRBJ2-3, with D maybe TRBD1 (6 bases). Germline-derived CDR1 and CDR2 are SGHAT and FQNNGV. The CDR3 length is 16 residues. Deletions cut 3 bases from V and 0 bases from J, with 13 bases between. CDR3 bases: TGTGCCAGCAGCTTCAGGGGCGCTACTAGCACAGATACGCAGTATTTT. It codes for CASSFRGATSTDTQYF. Filled out from reference TRBV11-2 and TRBJ2-3, the complete variable domain reads EAGVAQSPRYKIIEKRQSVAFWCNPISGHATLYWYQQILGQGPKLLIQFQNNGVVDDSQLPKDRFSAERLKGVDSTLKIQPAKLEDSAVYLCASSFRGATSTDTQYFGPGTRLTVL.

The chain has TRBV25-1 and TRBJ2-4; 9 nucleotides align to TRBD1. There are 15 residues in the CDR3. Unmatched junction bases numbered 10, after V lost 6 bases and J lost 7 bases. From germline, CDR1 is MGHDK and CDR2 SYGVNS. In DNA, the CDR3 is TGTGCCAGCAGCTCGACCCGACAGGGGGGGAACATTCAGTACTTC. This codes for CASSSTRQGGNIQYF.

The chain has TRBV27 and TRBJ1-4; D is uncertain. The CDR3 is 14 residues long. Trimming left V 8 bases short and J 0 bases short, with 10 bases between. Germline V lookup: CDR1 MNHEY, CDR2 SMNVEV (reference sequence). The CDR3 coding sequence is TGTGCCAGCCGCCGGGGAACAACTAATGAAAAACTGTTTTTT. Amino acid sequence: CASRRGTTNEKLFF.

About this clone itself: Other DNA sequences of this sample code for an identical CDR3. This chain links TRBV5-4 with TRBJ2-3; D unresolved. Germline V gene sequence: CDR1 SGHNT, CDR2 YYREEE (reference sequence). The CDR3 loop spans 13 amino acids. Trimming cost V 1 base and J 0 bases, with 3 bases left between them. The CDR3 bases are TGTGCCAGCAGCTTGTTCAGCACAGATACGCAGTATTTT. It is translated as CASSLFSTDTQYF.

The CDR3 sequence: CASSLAGQSLHF. The CDR3 coding sequence is TGCGCCAGCAGCTTGGCCGGGCAGTCCCTCCACTTT. The chain links TRBV5-1 to TRBJ1-6, with D hard to call. Germline CDR1 is SGHRS and CDR2 is YFSETQ. CDR3 size: 12 residues. Trimming cost V 0 bases and J 14 bases, with 9 bases left between them.